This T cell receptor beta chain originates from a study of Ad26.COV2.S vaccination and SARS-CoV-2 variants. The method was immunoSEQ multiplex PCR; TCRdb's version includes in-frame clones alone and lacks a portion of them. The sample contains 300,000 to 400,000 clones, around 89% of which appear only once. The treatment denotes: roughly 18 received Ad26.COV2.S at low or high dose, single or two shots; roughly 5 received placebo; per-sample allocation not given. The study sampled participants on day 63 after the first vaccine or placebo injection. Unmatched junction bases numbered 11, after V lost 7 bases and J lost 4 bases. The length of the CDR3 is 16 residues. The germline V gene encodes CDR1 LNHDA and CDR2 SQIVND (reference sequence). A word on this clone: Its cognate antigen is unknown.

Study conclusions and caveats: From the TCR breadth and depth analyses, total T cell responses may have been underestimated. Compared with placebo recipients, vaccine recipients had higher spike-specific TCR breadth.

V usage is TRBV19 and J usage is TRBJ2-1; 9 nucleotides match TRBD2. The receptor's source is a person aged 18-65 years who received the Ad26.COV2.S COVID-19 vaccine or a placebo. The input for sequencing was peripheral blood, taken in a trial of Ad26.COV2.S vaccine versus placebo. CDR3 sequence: CASTMTGTSLYNEQFF. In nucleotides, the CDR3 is TGTGCCAGTACCATGACCGGGACTAGCTTATACAATGAGCAGTTCTTC.